The TCR beta chain described here comes from a study of blood T cell repertoires in COVID-19. Profiling relied on immunoSEQ multiplex PCR, and the TCRdb table lists in-frame clones only, not all of them. This sample has about 300,000 clones, with 88% found just once. This CDR3 has 13 residues. Trimming cost V 2 bases and J 8 bases; bases outside gene matches: 2. CDR1 and CDR2 from the germline V gene are SGHVS and FNYEAQ. The sequence was collected from a woman in her twenties or thirties who had recovered from COVID-19. V gene TRBV7-6 combines with J gene TRBJ1-2; 10 bases map to TRBD1. Specimen: peripheral blood. CDR3 amino acids: CASSLRTGGGYTF. CDR3 bases: TGTGCCAGCAGCTTAAGGACAGGGGGGGGCTACACCTTC.